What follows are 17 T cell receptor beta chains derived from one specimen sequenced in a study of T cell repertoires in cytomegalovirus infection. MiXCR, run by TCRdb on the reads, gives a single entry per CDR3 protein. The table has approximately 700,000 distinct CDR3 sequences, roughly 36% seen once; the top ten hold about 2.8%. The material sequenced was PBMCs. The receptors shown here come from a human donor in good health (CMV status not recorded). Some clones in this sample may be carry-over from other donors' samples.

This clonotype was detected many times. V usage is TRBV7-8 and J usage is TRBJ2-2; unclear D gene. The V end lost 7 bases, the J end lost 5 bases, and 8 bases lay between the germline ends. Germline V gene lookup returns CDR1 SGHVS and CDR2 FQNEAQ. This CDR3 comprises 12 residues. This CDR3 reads CASKSGTGELFF. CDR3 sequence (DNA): TGTGCCAGCAAGTCCGGGACCGGGGAGCTGTTTTTT.

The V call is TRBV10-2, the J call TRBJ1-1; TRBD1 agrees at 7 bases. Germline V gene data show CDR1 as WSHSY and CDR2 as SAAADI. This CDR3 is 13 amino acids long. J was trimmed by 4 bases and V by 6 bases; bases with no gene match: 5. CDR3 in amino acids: CASRLQGPTEAFF. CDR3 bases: TGCGCCAGCAGGCTACAGGGGCCCACTGAAGCTTTCTTT.

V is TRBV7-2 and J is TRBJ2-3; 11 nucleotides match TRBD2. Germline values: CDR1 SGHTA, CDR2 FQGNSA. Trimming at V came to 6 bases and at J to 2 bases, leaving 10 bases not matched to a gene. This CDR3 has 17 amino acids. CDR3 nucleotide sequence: TGTGCCAGCAGTCGACCCAGACTAGCGGGGCCCACAGATACGCAGTATTTT. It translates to CASSRPRLAGPTDTQYF.

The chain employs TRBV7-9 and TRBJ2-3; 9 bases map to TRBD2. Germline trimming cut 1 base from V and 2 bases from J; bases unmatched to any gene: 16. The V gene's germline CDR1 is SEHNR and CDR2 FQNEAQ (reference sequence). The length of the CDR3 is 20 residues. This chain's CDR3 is CASSLDVLAGLSSDTDTQYF. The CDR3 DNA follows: TGTGCCAGCAGCTTAGACGTGCTAGCGGGGTTGTCTTCGGACACAGATACGCAGTATTTT.

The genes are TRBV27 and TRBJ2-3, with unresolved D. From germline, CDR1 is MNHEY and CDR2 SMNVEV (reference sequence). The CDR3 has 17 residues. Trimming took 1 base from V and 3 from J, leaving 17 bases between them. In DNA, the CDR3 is TGTGCCAGCAGTTTATTTGGGTCCCGGTTGGGGACAGATACGCAGTATTTT. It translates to CASSLFGSRLGTDTQYF.

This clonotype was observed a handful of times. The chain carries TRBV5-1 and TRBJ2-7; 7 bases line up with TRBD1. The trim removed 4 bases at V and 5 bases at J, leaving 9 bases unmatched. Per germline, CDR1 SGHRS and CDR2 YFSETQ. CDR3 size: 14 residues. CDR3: CASSTSTGTHEQYF. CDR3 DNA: TGCGCCAGCAGCACCTCGACAGGGACGCACGAGCAGTACTTC.

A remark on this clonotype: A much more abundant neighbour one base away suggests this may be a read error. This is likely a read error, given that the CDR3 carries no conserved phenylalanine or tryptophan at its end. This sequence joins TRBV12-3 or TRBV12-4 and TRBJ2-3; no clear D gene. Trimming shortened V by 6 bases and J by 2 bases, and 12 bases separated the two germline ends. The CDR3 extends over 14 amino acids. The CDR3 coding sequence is TGTGCCAGCAGCTTCGGCGGAGCCACAGATACGCAGTATTTG. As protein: CASSFGGATDTQYL.

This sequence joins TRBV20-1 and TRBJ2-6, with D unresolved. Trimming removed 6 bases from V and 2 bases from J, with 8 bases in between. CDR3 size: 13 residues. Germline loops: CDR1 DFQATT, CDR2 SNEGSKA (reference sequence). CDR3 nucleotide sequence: TGCAGTGCAGGCCCCGCTGGGGCCAACGTCCTGACTTTC. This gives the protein CSAGPAGANVLTF.

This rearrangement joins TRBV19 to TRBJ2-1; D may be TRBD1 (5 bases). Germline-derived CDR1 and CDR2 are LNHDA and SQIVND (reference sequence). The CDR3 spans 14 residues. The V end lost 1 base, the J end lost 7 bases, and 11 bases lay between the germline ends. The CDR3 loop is CASSIVSGLNEQFF. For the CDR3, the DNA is TGTGCCAGTAGTATAGTATCAGGGTTAAATGAGCAGTTCTTC.

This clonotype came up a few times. The CDR3 reads CASSLRGHLRTEAFF. The DNA of the CDR3 is TGTGCCAGTAGCTTGCGGGGGCACTTGCGGACTGAAGCTTTCTTT. V gene TRBV19 combines with J gene TRBJ1-1, with D perhaps TRBD1 (6 bases). Trimming removed 6 bases at V and 5 bases at J, with 19 bases between. Germline values: CDR1 LNHDA, CDR2 SQIVND (reference sequence). CDR3 length: 15 amino acids. Variable domain in full (rest from reference TRBV19 and TRBJ1-1): DGGITQSPKYLFRKEGQNVTLSCEQNLNHDAMYWYRQDPGQGLRLIYYSQIVNDFQKGDIAEGYSVSREKKESFPLTVTSAQKNPTAFYLCASSLRGHLRTEAFFGQGTRLTVV.

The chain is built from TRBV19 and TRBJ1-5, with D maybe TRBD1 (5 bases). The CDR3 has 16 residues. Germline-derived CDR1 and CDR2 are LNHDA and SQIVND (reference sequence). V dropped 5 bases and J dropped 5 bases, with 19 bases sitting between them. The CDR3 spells CASSLSRRGGYQPQHF. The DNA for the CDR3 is TGTGCCAGTAGTCTTTCTCGACGCGGGGGGTATCAGCCCCAGCATTTT.

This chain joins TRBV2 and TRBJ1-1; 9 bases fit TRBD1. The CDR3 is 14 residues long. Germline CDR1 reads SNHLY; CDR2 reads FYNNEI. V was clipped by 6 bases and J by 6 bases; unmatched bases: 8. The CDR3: CASSAEDRGAEAFF. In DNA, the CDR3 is TGTGCCAGCAGCGCCGAGGACAGGGGCGCTGAAGCTTTCTTT.

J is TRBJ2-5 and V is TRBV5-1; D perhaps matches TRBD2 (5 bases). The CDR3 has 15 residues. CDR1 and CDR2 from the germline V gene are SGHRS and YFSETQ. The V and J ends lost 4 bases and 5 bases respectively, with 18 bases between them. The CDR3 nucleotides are TGCGCCAGCAGCCAAGCGGCGCTCTTGGACGAGACCCAGTACTTC. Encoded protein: CASSQAALLDETQYF.

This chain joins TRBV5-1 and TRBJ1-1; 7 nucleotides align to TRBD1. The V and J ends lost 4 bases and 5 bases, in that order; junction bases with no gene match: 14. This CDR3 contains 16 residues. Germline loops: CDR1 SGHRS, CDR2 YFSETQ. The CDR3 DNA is TGCGCCAGCAGCGAAGGGGGCCGACAGGGAAGAACTGAAGCTTTCTTT. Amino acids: CASSEGGRQGRTEAFF.

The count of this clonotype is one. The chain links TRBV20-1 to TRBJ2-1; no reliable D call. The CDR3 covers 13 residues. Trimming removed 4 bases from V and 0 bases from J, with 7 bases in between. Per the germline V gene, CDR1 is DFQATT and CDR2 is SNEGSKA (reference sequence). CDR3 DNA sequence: TGCAGTGCTAAGGGCCACTCCTACAATGAGCAGTTCTTC. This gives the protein CSAKGHSYNEQFF.

In DNA, the CDR3 is TGCAGTGCTAGAAGGGGAGGGGCGGGATCTGTCCACGAGCAGTACTTC. As protein: CSARRGGAGSVHEQYF. The chain is built from TRBV20-1 and TRBJ2-7; TRBD2 matches 7 bases. The CDR3 sequence is 16 residues long. Germline-derived CDR1 and CDR2 are DFQATT and SNEGSKA (reference sequence). V lost 2 bases, J lost 5 bases, and 15 bases stayed unmatched.

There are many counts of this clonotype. The CDR3 sequence is CASSFPQGGGLNEQFF. Written as DNA, the CDR3 is TGTGCCAGCAGCTTTCCCCAGGGAGGGGGCTTAAATGAGCAGTTCTTC. V usage is TRBV7-2 and J usage is TRBJ2-1, with D possibly called TRBD1 or TRBD2 (7 bases each). Trimming removed 3 bases at V and 7 bases at J, with 19 bases between. CDR3 length: 16 amino acids. Germline V gene data show CDR1 as SGHTA and CDR2 as FQGNSA.